The rows below give T cell receptor beta chains drawn from one sample of a study of CD8 T cells in Susac syndrome. One entry per CDR3 protein results from TCRdb running MiXCR on the immunoSEQ multiplex PCR reads. Here the sample spans 80,000 to 95,000 distinct CDR3 sequences, about 94% being singletons. Sequenced: CD8+ T cells from PBMCs. The receptors were gathered from a human donor with Susac syndrome. The CDR3 runs from the conserved cysteine through the conserved F or W. D genes are given only for firm matches. Only part of the rows carry a size: once, few, many, or a class if the clone is expanded.

V gene	D gene	clone size	J gene	CDR3 DNA	CDR3 protein
TRBV12-3/TRBV12-4	TRBD1	-	TRBJ1-1	TGTGCCAGGGGACCGGGACAGGGGGTTACTGAAGCTTTCTTT	CARGPGQGVTEAFF
TRBV13	TRBD2	-	TRBJ2-7	TGTGCCAGCAGCTTGGGACTAGCCCGCTACGAGCAGTACTTC	CASSLGLARYEQYF
TRBV10-3	-	-	TRBJ2-1	TGTGCCATCAGGGCCCCGTTTTTTGAGGAGCAGTTCTTC	CAIRAPFFEEQFF
TRBV5-6	-	-	TRBJ1-1	TGTGCCAGCAGCTTGGCGGTATCTGAAGCTTTCTTT	CASSLAVSEAFF
TRBV15	-	once	TRBJ2-7	TGTGCCACCAGCAGAGATTTCTTTTCTGAGAGCGGAGACTACGAGCAGTACTTC	CATSRDFFSESGDYEQYF
TRBV5-4	TRBD1	-	TRBJ2-3	TGTGCCAGCGGGCCGCGGGGACAGGTCTTGACAGATACGCAGTATTTT	CASGPRGQVLTDTQYF
TRBV12-3/TRBV12-4	TRBD1	-	TRBJ2-6	TGTGCCAGCAGTTTTCCCGATGGACAGGGGACCTCTGGGGCCAACGTCCTGACTTTC	CASSFPDGQGTSGANVLTF
TRBV4-1	TRBD2	-	TRBJ2-7	TGCGCCAGCAGCCAAGATCCAGGGACTAGCTTCGCCGAGCAGTACTTC	CASSQDPGTSFAEQYF
TRBV27	TRBD1	-	TRBJ1-6	TGTGCCAGCAGTTTACAATCCGGGACAGGGTCTTACTCACCCCTCCACTTT	CASSLQSGTGSYSPLHF
TRBV27	TRBD1	-	TRBJ2-7	TGTGCCAGCAGTTTTACGGGACAGGGATACTACGAGCAGTACTTC	CASSFTGQGYYEQYF
TRBV6-5	TRBD2	-	TRBJ2-7	TGTGCCAGCAGTTACTCAGCGGGAGTCAACGAGCAGTACTTC	CASSYSAGVNEQYF
TRBV29-1	TRBD1	once	TRBJ2-1	TGCAGCGTTGAAGTTCCCCCGGGACAGGGATTCTCCTACAATGAGCAGTTCTTC	CSVEVPPGQGFSYNEQFF
TRBV19	TRBD2	once	TRBJ2-1	TGTGCCAGTAGTATAGAGGCTAGCGGGGGGGTTGAGCAGTTCTTC	CASSIEASGGVEQFF
TRBV24-1	TRBD2	-	TRBJ2-1	TGTGCCACCAGTGATTATGGCGGGAGGAGTAACAATGAGCAGTTCTTC	CATSDYGGRSNNEQFF
TRBV29-1	TRBD2	-	TRBJ2-3	TGCAGCGTTGAAGCCCCGTCACTAGCGTCTAGCACAGATACGCAGTATTTT	CSVEAPSLASSTDTQYF
TRBV29-1	-	-	TRBJ1-2	TGCAGCGTTGAAACTTCGACCCACAAGGGCTATGGCTACACCTTC	CSVETSTHKGYGYTF
TRBV12-3/TRBV12-4	-	once	TRBJ1-2	TGTGCCAGCAGTTCCTACGGGGGAGATGGCTACACCTTC	CASSSYGGDGYTF
TRBV27	-	once	TRBJ2-6	TGTGCCAGCAGTTTAGGTCCCGGGACAAGATCTGGGGCCAACGTCCTGACTTTC	CASSLGPGTRSGANVLTF
TRBV29-1	-	-	TRBJ2-1	TGCAGCGCTTTGACCAGCGCGGTGAGCTCCTACAATGAGCAGTTCTTC	CSALTSAVSSYNEQFF
TRBV6-2/TRBV6-3	-	-	TRBJ2-1	TGTGCCAGCAGTTACGCGAGTGAGAAGTACAATGAGCAGTTCTTC	CASSYASEKYNEQFF
TRBV7-9	TRBD2	once	TRBJ2-7	TGTGCCAGCAGCTTAGCGACTGGGACTAGCGGTTACGAGCAGTACTTC	CASSLATGTSGYEQYF
TRBV28	TRBD2	-	TRBJ2-7	TGTGCCAGCAGTACTCTCAGCGGGAGGTCGGCCTACGAGCAGTACTTC	CASSTLSGRSAYEQYF
TRBV19	-	-	TRBJ1-6	TGTGCCAGTCGAGAGAGCTCCTATAATTCACCCCTCCACTTT	CASRESSYNSPLHF
TRBV27	TRBD2	-	TRBJ2-5	TGTGCCAGCAGTTCCCCTGGGGGAGGGAAGACCCAGTACTTC	CASSSPGGGKTQYF
TRBV4-1	-	-	TRBJ2-1	TGCGCCAGCAGCCCCCAAGTAACCTGGGGGAATGAGCAGTTCTTC	CASSPQVTWGNEQFF
TRBV24-1	-	-	TRBJ1-5	TGTGCCACCAGATCGAGTGATAGCAATCAGCCCCAGCATTTT	CATRSSDSNQPQHF
TRBV7-9	TRBD1	-	TRBJ2-1	TGTGCCAGCAGCCTCTTAGGGACAGCGGATACTAATGAGCAGTTCTTC	CASSLLGTADTNEQFF
TRBV4-3	TRBD1	-	TRBJ2-3	TGCGCCAGCAGCCAAGATTTAACAGGGGGTATAGATACGCAGTATTTT	CASSQDLTGGIDTQYF
TRBV5-1	-	-	TRBJ2-1	TGCGCCAGCACCGAAAGCTCCTACAATGAGCAGTTCTTC	CASTESSYNEQFF
TRBV5-4	-	-	TRBJ1-6	TGTGCCAGCAGCGACACCGGGGAAATTTCCTATAATTCACCCCTCCACTTT	CASSDTGEISYNSPLHF
TRBV11-2	-	-	TRBJ1-1	TGTGCCAGCAGCCCTGCAGGGAAATTGAACACTGAAGCTTTCTTT	CASSPAGKLNTEAFF
TRBV20-1	TRBD2	-	TRBJ2-7	TGCAGTGCCAGAGATGAGCTAGCGGGGTCCTACGAGCAGTACTTC	CSARDELAGSYEQYF
TRBV20-1	TRBD2	-	TRBJ2-7	TGCAGTGCTGGTAGCGGGAGTGACATGGAGGAGCAGTACTTC	CSAGSGSDMEEQYF
TRBV7-8	-	-	TRBJ1-3	TGTGCCAGCAGCCCCTGGGGGTCGGGGGCCTGGATTGGAAACACCATATATTTT	CASSPWGSGAWIGNTIYF
TRBV29-1	-	-	TRBJ2-6	TGCAGCGTTCTACTAGCTGGCTCTGGGGCCAACGTCCTGACTTTC	CSVLLAGSGANVLTF
TRBV3-1	TRBD1	-	TRBJ1-2	TGTGCCAGCAGCCCAGGGGGAGGCTATGGCTACACCTTC	CASSPGGGYGYTF
TRBV4-2	-	-	TRBJ2-3	TGTGCCAGCAGCCCAGCGGGCACAGATACGCAGTATTTT	CASSPAGTDTQYF
TRBV6-5	-	-	TRBJ2-7	TGTGCCAGCAGTTACTCACCCAACTACGAGCAGTACTTC	CASSYSPNYEQYF
TRBV3-1	-	-	TRBJ2-6	TGTGCCAGCAGCCAAGATCCCGGGTATGGGGCCAACGTCCTGACTTTC	CASSQDPGYGANVLTF
TRBV5-4	-	-	TRBJ2-7	TGTGCCAGCAGCTGGGGACGGGAGACCTACGAGCAGTACTTC	CASSWGRETYEQYF
TRBV19	TRBD1	-	TRBJ2-5	TGTGCCAGTAGTATTGGGGCAGGGGGCTGGGAGACCCAGTACTTC	CASSIGAGGWETQYF
TRBV19	-	-	TRBJ1-1	TGTGCCAGTACAACAGGGCCCACTGAAGCTTTCTTT	CASTTGPTEAFF
TRBV15	-	-	TRBJ1-4	TGTGCCACCAGCAGAGATCGGGCGAAACTTAATGAAAAACTGTTTTTT	CATSRDRAKLNEKLFF
TRBV29-1	-	-	TRBJ2-1	TGCAGCGTCGAAAGGGCAAATGAGCAGTTCTTC	CSVERANEQFF
TRBV16	-	-	TRBJ2-1	TGTGCCAGCAGCCACCGGGGGGCCCGGAGCTCCAATGAGCAGTTCTTC	CASSHRGARSSNEQFF